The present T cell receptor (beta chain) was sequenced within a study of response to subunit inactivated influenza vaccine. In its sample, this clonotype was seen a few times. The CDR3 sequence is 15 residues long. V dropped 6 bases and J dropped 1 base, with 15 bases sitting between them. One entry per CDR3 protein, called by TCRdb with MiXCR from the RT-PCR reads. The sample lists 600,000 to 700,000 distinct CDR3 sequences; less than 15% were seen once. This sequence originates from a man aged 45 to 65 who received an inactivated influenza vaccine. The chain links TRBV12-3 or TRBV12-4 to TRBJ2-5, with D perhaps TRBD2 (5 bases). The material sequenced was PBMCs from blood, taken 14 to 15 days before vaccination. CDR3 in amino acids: CASSGLGRTQETQYF. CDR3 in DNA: TGTGCCAGCAGCGGACTGGGAAGGACCCAAGAGACCCAGTACTTC.